The T cell receptor beta chain described here comes from a study of blood T cell repertoires in COVID-19. For the study at large: COVID-19 samples from acute and convalescent phases originated in the United States, Italy and Spain. PBMCs, B-cell-depleted T cells, or T cells provided the cDNA or gDNA that made up the material.

In the study's own analysis: How many nucleated cells were present was estimated from reference gene primer amplification. Only in-frame clones appear in the TCRdb table, and some are missing; sequencing was by immunoSEQ multiplex PCR. For V, J and clone size, that table is used; D and trimming come from the DNA. The sample records about 250,000 clones, about nine tenths being singletons. Residents of under 25 US areas, aged about 18 to 100 years, made up the participants. This clone was counted a single time. The V and J ends lost 6 bases and 5 bases, in that order; junction bases with no gene match: 6. The CDR3 sequence is 13 residues long. Germline CDR1 is SGHDN and CDR2 is FVKESK.

V gene TRBV14 combines with J gene TRBJ1-2; 7 positions agree with TRBD1. This clonotype was obtained from a man between 18 and 35 years old who had recovered from COVID-19. Sequenced material: PBMCs or T cells enriched from blood (not recorded which). The CDR3 sequence: CASSLGQRYGYTF. The DNA of the CDR3 is TGTGCCAGCAGTCTGGGACAGAGGTATGGCTACACCTTC.